The 24 T cell receptor beta chains listed next were all sequenced from one sample in a study of T cell responses to AZD1222 COVID-19 vaccine. The method was immunoSEQ multiplex PCR; TCRdb's version includes in-frame clones alone and lacks a portion of them. Counted here are 85,000 to 95,000 clones, 89% occurring once; the ten biggest clones make up roughly 5%. The source material was peripheral blood, sampled 28 days after the second AZD1222 dose. The receptors here all came from an adult who received the AZD1222 COVID-19 vaccine.

The chain is built from TRBV4-2 and TRBJ2-1; TRBD2 matches at 9 bases. This CDR3 is 20 amino acids long. Germline loops: CDR1 LGHNA, CDR2 YNFKEQ. Losses at the gene ends were 4 bases for V and 8 bases for J; bases not matched to a gene: 24. The chain's CDR3 is CASSRPSGAGGPVMSDEQFF. As DNA, the CDR3 is TGTGCCAGCAGCCGTCCCTCGGGGGCGGGGGGGCCTGTAATGAGCGATGAGCAGTTCTTC.

The genes are TRBV30 and TRBJ1-5; D is ambiguous. V was trimmed by 2 bases and J by 7 bases, leaving 12 bases between them. Germline loops: CDR1 GTSNPN, CDR2 SVGIG (reference sequence). This CDR3 is 13 amino acids long. The CDR3 is CAWSTRGGQPQHF. The CDR3 nucleotides are TGTGCCTGGAGTACCCGGGGAGGGCAGCCCCAGCATTTT. The variable domain in full, completed from reference TRBV30 and TRBJ1-5, reads SQTIHQWPATLVQPVGSPLSLECTVEGTSNPNLYWYRQAAGRGLQLLFYSVGIGQISSEVPQNLSASRPQDRQFILSSKKLLLSDSGFYLCAWSTRGGQPQHFGDGTRLSIL.

A word on this clone: Within the sample, other DNA sequences also encode this same CDR3. This chain links TRBV3-1 (or the pseudogene TRBV3-2) with TRBJ2-2, with D unclear. Trimming removed 3 bases from V and 1 base from J, with 3 bases in between. CDR1 is LGHDT and CDR2 is YNNKEL in the germline V gene (reference sequence). CDR3 size: 13 residues. CDR3 bases: TGTGCCAGCAGCCACTTGAACACCGGGGAGCTGTTTTTT. This translates into CASSHLNTGELFF.

This chain links TRBV27 with TRBJ1-2, with D perhaps TRBD1 (5 bases). V lost 0 bases and J lost 8, with 10 bases in between. In germline, CDR1 is MNHEY, CDR2 SMNVEV (reference sequence). This CDR3 has 13 amino acids. The CDR3 is CASSLSPGFGYTF. DNA for the CDR3: TGTGCCAGCAGTTTATCGCCAGGGTTCGGCTACACCTTC.

The V gene is TRBV9, the J gene TRBJ1-6; D is perhaps TRBD1 (5 bases). This CDR3 spans 14 amino acids. Looked up from germline, CDR1 is SGDLS and CDR2 is YYNGEE. V was trimmed by 4 bases and J by 10 bases, leaving 15 bases between them. DNA of the CDR3: TGTGCCAGCAGCCCCCGTCGGGGGAGCTCACCCCTCCACTTT. The encoded protein is CASSPRRGSSPLHF.

V usage is TRBV4-1 and J usage is TRBJ2-7; D is possibly TRBD1 (6 bases). The CDR3 contains 15 residues. The V end was cut by 3 bases, the J end by 5 bases, with 17 bases between. Germline CDR1 is MGHRA and CDR2 is YSYEKL. The CDR3 reads CASSQWLSGAHEQYF. The CDR3 coding sequence is TGCGCCAGCAGCCAGTGGTTGTCAGGGGCCCACGAGCAGTACTTC.

V usage is TRBV11-3 and J usage is TRBJ2-5, with 8 nucleotides matching TRBD1. The CDR3 extends over 14 amino acids. Germline values: CDR1 SGHNT, CDR2 YENEEA. The V segment lost 4 bases and the J segment 5 bases; nucleotides outside the gene matches: 6. CDR3: CASSSGQATETQYF. The DNA for the CDR3 is TGTGCCAGCAGCTCGGGACAGGCAACGGAGACCCAGTACTTC.

This sequence joins TRBV10-3 and TRBJ2-4, with D tentatively TRBD2 (6 bases). The V gene lost 7 bases and the J gene lost 5 bases, with 15 bases spanning the gap. CDR1 is ENHRY, CDR2 SYGVKD, per germline. The CDR3 totals 14 residues. In DNA, the CDR3 is TGTGCCATCAAATCCGAGGGACTGCAAAACATTCAGTACTTC. Protein: CAIKSEGLQNIQYF.

This chain connects TRBV12-5 to TRBJ2-1, with a possible D match to TRBD2 (6 bases). The CDR3 has 14 residues. In germline, CDR1 is LGHNT, CDR2 FRNRAP. V was pared by 4 bases and J by 9 bases, with 16 bases between. The CDR3 protein is CASGWGGTFGEQFF. In nucleotides, the CDR3 is TGTGCTAGTGGTTGGGGCGGGACGTTTGGTGAGCAGTTCTTC.

This chain uses TRBV7-2 with TRBJ1-5; D is ambiguous. CDR1 is SGHTA and CDR2 is FQGNSA in the germline V gene. Trimming shortened V by 5 bases and J by 7 bases, and 21 bases separated the two germline ends. CDR3 length: 16 residues. The CDR3 nucleotides read TGTGCCAGCAGCGGAATCTTGGAACTTCGGGAACAGCCCCAGCATTTT. It specifies CASSGILELREQPQHF.

The chain uses TRBV5-1 and TRBJ2-7, with D perhaps matching TRBD2 (5 bases). CDR3 length equals 11 residues. Trimming stripped 3 bases from V and 5 bases from J, with 6 bases between. Germline V gives CDR1 SGHRS, CDR2 YFSETQ. In DNA form, the CDR3 reads TGCGCCAGCAGCTGGCGGGACGAGCAGTACTTC. Protein: CASSWRDEQYF.

The CDR3 region has the DNA TGTGCCAGCAGCCAATCGCAGACAGGGATCTATGGCTACACCTTC. Amino acids: CASSQSQTGIYGYTF. The chain has TRBV14 and TRBJ1-2; 7 nucleotides align to TRBD1. The ends lost 2 bases at V and 4 bases at J; junction bases unmatched: 7. The germline V gene has CDR1 SGHDN and CDR2 FVKESK. This CDR3 is built from 15 residues.

The rearrangement uses TRBV4-3 and TRBJ2-3; D unresolved. Germline lookup yields CDR1 LGHNA and CDR2 YSLEER. The CDR3 is made up of 14 amino acids. Trimming cost V 0 bases and J 6 bases, with 10 bases left between them. The CDR3, as DNA: TGCGCCAGCAGCCAAGAGACACGGGCGGATACGCAGTATTTT. It is translated as CASSQETRADTQYF.

The rearrangement links TRBV19 to TRBJ1-5, with a possible D match to TRBD1 (5 bases). CDR3 length: 16 amino acids. Germline assignment: CDR1 LNHDA and CDR2 SQIVND (reference sequence). V lost 3 bases to trimming and J lost 0 bases, with 12 bases between them. The CDR3 loop reads CASSMGTEYSNQPQHF. The CDR3 DNA reads as TGTGCCAGTAGTATGGGGACGGAATATAGCAATCAGCCCCAGCATTTT.

The V gene is TRBV5-6, the J gene TRBJ1-3, with TRBD1 identical over 7 bases. With V trimmed by 5 bases and J by 1 base, 3 bases remained unmatched. CDR3 size: 14 residues. The V gene's germline CDR1 is SGHDT and CDR2 YYEEEE. Written as DNA, the CDR3 is TGTGCCAGCAGACGGACAGGTTCTGGAAACACCATATATTTT. It encodes CASRRTGSGNTIYF.

This clone has just a few counts. The genes are TRBV19 and TRBJ1-1, with TRBD1 identical over 8 bases. Germline V gene sequence: CDR1 LNHDA, CDR2 SQIVND (reference sequence). There are 12 residues in the CDR3. Germline trimming cut 5 bases from V and 9 bases from J; bases unmatched to any gene: 5. The CDR3: CASSADRGKAFF. The CDR3, as DNA: TGTGCCAGTAGTGCAGACAGGGGCAAAGCTTTCTTT.

There are a few counts of this clone. This chain's CDR3 is CASSSSQLLNQPQHF. The CDR3 DNA follows: TGTGCCAGCAGTTCCTCCCAGTTGCTCAATCAGCCCCAGCATTTT. This sequence joins TRBV27 and TRBJ1-5; no clear D gene. The CDR3 runs to 15 residues. The germline V and J ends were trimmed by 4 bases and 3 bases, with 13 bases remaining between them. Looked up from germline, CDR1 is MNHEY and CDR2 is SMNVEV (reference sequence).

The CDR3 DNA reads as TGTGCCAGTAGTACCGGGGCGGGCTCTGGAAACACCATATATTTT. It translates to CASSTGAGSGNTIYF. The chain carries TRBV19 and TRBJ1-3; tentatively, D is TRBD1 (5 bases). The CDR3 runs 15 residues. Germline V gene data show CDR1 as LNHDA and CDR2 as SQIVND (reference sequence). V was cut by 4 bases and J by 0 bases, with 10 bases left in between.

The genes are TRBV7-3 and TRBJ2-1; either TRBD1 or TRBD2 may supply D (5 bases each). Germline assignment: CDR1 SGHTA and CDR2 FQGTGA. V lost 6 bases to trimming and J lost 5 bases, with 11 bases between them. The CDR3 runs 13 residues. The CDR3 loop is CASRWGPNNEQFF. CDR3 sequence (DNA): TGTGCCAGCAGGTGGGGACCAAACAATGAGCAGTTCTTC.

This chain links TRBV7-2 with TRBJ2-7; 9 bases are a match to TRBD2. CDR3 length: 19 amino acids. Trimming took 5 bases from V and 2 from J; bases not matched to a gene: 19. Germline-derived CDR1 and CDR2 are SGHTA and FQGNSA. The CDR3 spells CASSHLLGRGGHRPYEQYF. The CDR3 nucleotides read TGTGCCAGCAGCCACCTACTGGGGCGGGGGGGACACCGCCCCTACGAGCAGTACTTC.

This sequence joins TRBV15 and TRBJ2-3, with TRBD2 matching 8 bases. The germline V gene has CDR1 LNHNV and CDR2 YYDKDF (reference sequence). CDR3 length: 18 residues. Trimming took 1 base from V and 6 from J; bases not matched to a gene: 15. CDR3 region: CATSRGPRGGLTPDTQYF. The DNA for the CDR3 is TGTGCCACCAGCAGAGGCCCCCGGGGGGGGCTTACCCCCGATACGCAGTATTTT. The variable domain in full, with the rest retrieved from reference TRBV15 and TRBJ2-3, is DAMVIQNPRYQVTQFGKPVTLSCSQTLNHNVMYWYQQKSSQAPKLLFHYYDKDFNNEADTPDNFQSRRPNTSFCFLDIRSPGLGDTAMYLCATSRGPRGGLTPDTQYFGPGTRLTVL.

The V and J genes are TRBV7-2 and TRBJ2-1; D perhaps matches TRBD2 (6 bases). The V end lost 5 bases, the J end lost 4 bases, and 15 bases lay between the germline ends. Per the germline V gene, CDR1 is SGHTA and CDR2 is FQGNSA. The CDR3 length is 15 residues. The DNA for the CDR3 is TGTGCCAGCAGCCTCGGGGGTGGGTTTTACAATGAGCAGTTCTTC. Its protein product is CASSLGGGFYNEQFF.

V gene TRBV11-2 combines with J gene TRBJ1-2; perhaps TRBD1 as D (6 bases). Germline V gives CDR1 SGHAT, CDR2 FQNNGV. V was pared by 5 bases and J by 4 bases, with 20 bases between. The CDR3 runs to 16 residues. CDR3: CASSEPPGAIGYGYTF. The CDR3 DNA reads TGTGCCAGCAGCGAACCCCCGGGGGCGATCGGCTATGGCTACACCTTC.

The chain has TRBV7-2 and TRBJ1-2; D call uncertain. The CDR3 has 13 amino acids. Germline CDR1 and CDR2: SGHTA and FQGNSA. The V end was cut by 3 bases, the J end by 8 bases, with 13 bases between. CDR3 residues: CASSFSGGDGYTF. The CDR3 DNA follows: TGTGCCAGCAGCTTCTCAGGAGGAGACGGCTACACCTTC.